These 11 T cell receptor beta chains originate from one sample sequenced in a study of T cell repertoires in cytomegalovirus infection. TCRdb used MiXCR to reprocess the reads, holding one entry per CDR3 protein. The data show 740,000 or so distinct CDR3 sequences, approximately 34% seen once. Sequences were obtained from PBMCs. Receptors were obtained from a human donor in good health (CMV status not recorded). Some clones in this sample may be carry-over from other donors' samples.

This clonotype has a count of ten or more. DNA of the CDR3: TGTGCCAGCAGCGCCCGGCCCCAAGAGACCCAGTACTTC. Amino acids: CASSARPQETQYF. The genes are TRBV11-3 and TRBJ2-5; D not resolved. Germline CDR1 and CDR2: SGHNT and YENEEA. Trimming pared 5 bases from V and 1 base from J, leaving 8 bases between. The CDR3 runs to 13 residues.

This clonotype was seen more than once but under ten times. V and J are TRBV6-2 or TRBV6-3 and TRBJ1-1; D is unresolved. There are 10 residues in the CDR3. V lost 4 bases to trimming and J lost 8 bases, with 5 bases between them. The germline gives CDR1 MNHEY, CDR2 SVGEGT. This CDR3 is CASSSGEAFF. The CDR3 DNA reads as TGTGCCAGCAGTTCGGGGGAAGCTTTCTTT.

This chain connects TRBV20-1 to TRBJ2-5; TRBD2 agrees at 8 bases. The V segment lost 6 bases and the J segment 5 bases; nucleotides outside the gene matches: 11. Germline CDR1 reads DFQATT; CDR2 reads SNEGSKA (reference sequence). The CDR3 extends over 14 amino acids. CDR3 sequence reads: CSALGASGWETQYF. CDR3 DNA sequence: TGCAGTGCCCTCGGCGCTAGCGGGTGGGAGACCCAGTACTTC.

This clonotype has a handful of counts. The gene calls are TRBV27 and TRBJ2-5; perhaps TRBD2 as D (6 bases). V shed 2 bases and J shed 5 bases, with 12 bases lying between them. CDR3 length equals 14 residues. Germline loops: CDR1 MNHEY, CDR2 SMNVEV (reference sequence). The CDR3 DNA sequence: TGTGCCAGCAGTTTAGTACTAGCCGGCGAGACCCAGTACTTC. Amino acids: CASSLVLAGETQYF.

The chain uses TRBV12-3 or TRBV12-4 and TRBJ2-3; 8 nucleotides agree with TRBD1. The CDR3 runs 17 residues. V lost 6 bases, J lost 0 bases, and 11 bases stayed unmatched. CDR3 in amino acids: CASRPGTGTVSTDTQYF. The CDR3 region has the DNA TGTGCCAGCAGACCCGGGACAGGCACTGTAAGCACAGATACGCAGTATTTT.

J is TRBJ2-2 and V is TRBV28, with 9 nucleotides matching TRBD2. CDR1 MDHEN and CDR2 SYDVKM come from the germline V gene. Trimming removed 7 bases from V and 3 bases from J; junction bases left unmatched: 9. The CDR3 totals 16 residues. The CDR3 loop reads CASKFGGRDDTGELFF. The CDR3, as DNA: TGTGCCAGCAAGTTCGGCGGGAGGGATGACACCGGGGAGCTGTTTTTT.

This clonotype was detected ten times or more. This rearrangement joins TRBV7-6 to TRBJ2-7; 7 bases are shared with TRBD2. This CDR3 has 16 amino acids. From germline, CDR1 is SGHVS and CDR2 FNYEAQ. J gave up 0 bases and V 0 bases, and 5 bases lay outside the gene matches. The CDR3 DNA follows: TGTGCCAGCAGCTTAGCCGGCGGGGGTGTCTCCTACGAGCAGTACTTC. It is translated as CASSLAGGGVSYEQYF.

To note about this clonotype: The junction differs from germline at one of its ends, possibly a read error. The gene calls are TRBV4-1 and TRBJ1-5; no clear D. Germline lookup yields CDR1 MGHRA and CDR2 YSYEKL. CDR3 size: 15 residues. The CDR3 loop reads CASIQDYGPLQPQHF. The CDR3 DNA sequence: TGCGCCAGCATCCAAGACTATGGACCCCTCCAGCCCCAGCATTTT.

This chain connects TRBV28 to TRBJ2-7; a possible D gene is TRBD2 (6 bases). CDR1 MDHEN and CDR2 SYDVKM come from the germline V gene. The CDR3 is 12 residues long. Trimming shortened V by 5 bases and J by 11 bases, and 16 bases separated the two germline ends. The CDR3 DNA follows: TGTGCCAGCAGTGGAGGGTCGGGACGGGAGTACTTC. Translation: CASSGGSGREYF.

This chain joins TRBV28 and TRBJ2-7, with D possibly being TRBD2 (6 bases). Per germline, CDR1 MDHEN and CDR2 SYDVKM. There are 14 residues in the CDR3. Trimming took off 8 bases at V and 2 bases at J, with 16 bases between the two ends. The DNA of the CDR3 is TGTGCCAGCCGACTTGGAGGGAAGGCCTACGAGCAGTACTTC. Translation gives CASRLGGKAYEQYF.

The chain couples TRBV7-2 to TRBJ2-7; TRBD1 agrees at 10 bases. In germline, CDR1 is SGHTA, CDR2 FQGNSA. V shed 1 base, J shed 3 bases, and the junction held 3 bases outside the gene matches. The CDR3 has 15 residues. The CDR3 loop is CASSLVRDRGYEQYF. In DNA form, the CDR3 reads TGTGCCAGCAGCTTAGTTCGGGACAGGGGCTACGAGCAGTACTTC.